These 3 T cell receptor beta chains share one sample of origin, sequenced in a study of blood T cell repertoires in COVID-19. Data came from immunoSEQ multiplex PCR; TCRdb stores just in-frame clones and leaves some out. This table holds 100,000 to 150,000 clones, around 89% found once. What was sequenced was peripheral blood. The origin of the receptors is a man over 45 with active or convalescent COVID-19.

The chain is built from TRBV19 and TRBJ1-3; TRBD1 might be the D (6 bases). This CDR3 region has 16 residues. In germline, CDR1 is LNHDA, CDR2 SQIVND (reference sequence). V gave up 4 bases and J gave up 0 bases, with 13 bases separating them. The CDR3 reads CASSTGQLSSGNTIYF. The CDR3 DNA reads TGTGCCAGTAGTACAGGACAGCTGAGCTCTGGAAACACCATATATTTT.

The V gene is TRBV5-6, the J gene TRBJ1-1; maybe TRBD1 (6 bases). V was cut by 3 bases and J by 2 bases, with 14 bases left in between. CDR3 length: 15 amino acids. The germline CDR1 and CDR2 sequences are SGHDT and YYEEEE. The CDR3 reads CASSWFRGQNTEAFF. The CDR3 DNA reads TGTGCCAGCAGCTGGTTCAGGGGACAAAACACTGAAGCTTTCTTT.

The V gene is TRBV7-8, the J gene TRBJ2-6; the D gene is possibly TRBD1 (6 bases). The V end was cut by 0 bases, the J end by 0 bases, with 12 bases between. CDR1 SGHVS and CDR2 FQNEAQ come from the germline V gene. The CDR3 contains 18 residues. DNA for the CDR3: TGTGCCAGCAGCTTAGCAGCCACAGGGAACTCTGGGGCCAACGTCCTGACTTTC. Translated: CASSLAATGNSGANVLTF.